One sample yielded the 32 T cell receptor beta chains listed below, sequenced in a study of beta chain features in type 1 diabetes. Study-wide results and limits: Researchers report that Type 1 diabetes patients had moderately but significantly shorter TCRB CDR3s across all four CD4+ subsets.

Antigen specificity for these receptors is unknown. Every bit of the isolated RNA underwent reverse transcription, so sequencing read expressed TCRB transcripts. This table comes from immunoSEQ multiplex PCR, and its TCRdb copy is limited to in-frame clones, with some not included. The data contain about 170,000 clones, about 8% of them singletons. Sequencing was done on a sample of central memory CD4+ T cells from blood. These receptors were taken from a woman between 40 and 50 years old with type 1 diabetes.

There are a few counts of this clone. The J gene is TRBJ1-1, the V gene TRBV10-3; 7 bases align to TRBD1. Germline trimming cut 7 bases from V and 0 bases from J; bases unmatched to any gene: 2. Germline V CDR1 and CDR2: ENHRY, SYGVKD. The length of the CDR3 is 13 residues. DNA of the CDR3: TGTGCCATCAAGGGGGCCATGAACACTGAAGCTTTCTTT. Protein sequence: CAIKGAMNTEAFF.

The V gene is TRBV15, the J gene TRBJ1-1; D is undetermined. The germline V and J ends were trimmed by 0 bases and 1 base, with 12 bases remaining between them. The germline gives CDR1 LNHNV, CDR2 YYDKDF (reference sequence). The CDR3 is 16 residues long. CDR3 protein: CATSRDFGGANTEAFF. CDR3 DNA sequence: TGTGCCACCAGCAGAGATTTTGGCGGCGCGAACACTGAAGCTTTCTTT.

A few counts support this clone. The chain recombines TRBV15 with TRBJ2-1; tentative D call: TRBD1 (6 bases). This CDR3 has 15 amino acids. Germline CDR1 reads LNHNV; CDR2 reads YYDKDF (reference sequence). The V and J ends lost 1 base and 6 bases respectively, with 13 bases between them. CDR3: CATSRVRDTGNEQFF. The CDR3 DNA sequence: TGTGCCACCAGCAGAGTCCGGGACACGGGCAATGAGCAGTTCTTC.

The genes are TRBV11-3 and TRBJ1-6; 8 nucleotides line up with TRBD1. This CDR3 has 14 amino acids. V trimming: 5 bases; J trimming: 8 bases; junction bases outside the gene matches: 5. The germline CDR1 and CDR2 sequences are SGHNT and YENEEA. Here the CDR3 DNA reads TGTGCCAGCAGCCGGACAGGGAAGCATTCACCCCTCCACTTT. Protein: CASSRTGKHSPLHF.

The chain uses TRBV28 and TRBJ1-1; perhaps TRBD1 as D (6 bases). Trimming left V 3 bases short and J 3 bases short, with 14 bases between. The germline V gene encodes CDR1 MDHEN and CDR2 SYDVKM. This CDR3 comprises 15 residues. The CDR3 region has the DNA TGTGCCAGCAGTTTTGGGCAGGGGTGGTACACTGAAGCTTTCTTT. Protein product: CASSFGQGWYTEAFF.

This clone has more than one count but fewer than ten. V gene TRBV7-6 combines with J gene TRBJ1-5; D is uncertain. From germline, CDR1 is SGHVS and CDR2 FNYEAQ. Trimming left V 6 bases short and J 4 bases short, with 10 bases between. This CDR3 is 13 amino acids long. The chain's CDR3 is CASSADLNQPQHF. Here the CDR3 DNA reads TGTGCCAGCAGTGCGGACTTAAATCAGCCCCAGCATTTT.

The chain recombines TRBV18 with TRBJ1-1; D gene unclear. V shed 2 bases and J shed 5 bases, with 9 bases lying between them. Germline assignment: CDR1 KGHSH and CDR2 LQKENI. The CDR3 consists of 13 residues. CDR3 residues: CASSPGSGTEAFF. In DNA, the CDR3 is TGTGCCAGCTCACCAGGGAGTGGGACTGAAGCTTTCTTT.

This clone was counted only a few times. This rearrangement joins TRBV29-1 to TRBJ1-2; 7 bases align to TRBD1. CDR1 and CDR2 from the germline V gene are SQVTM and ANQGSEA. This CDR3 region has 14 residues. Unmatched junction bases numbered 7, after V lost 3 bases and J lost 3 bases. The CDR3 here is CSVEDQGVYYGYTF. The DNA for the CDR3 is TGCAGCGTTGAGGACCAGGGGGTCTACTATGGCTACACCTTC.

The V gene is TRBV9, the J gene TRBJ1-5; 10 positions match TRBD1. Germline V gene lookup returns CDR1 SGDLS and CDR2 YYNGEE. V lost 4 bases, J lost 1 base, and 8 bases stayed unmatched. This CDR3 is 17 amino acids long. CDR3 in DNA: TGTGCCAGCAGCCCCGGGACAGGGGAGGGAAGCAATCAGCCCCAGCATTTT. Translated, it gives CASSPGTGEGSNQPQHF. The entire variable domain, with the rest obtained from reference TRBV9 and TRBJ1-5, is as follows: DSGVTQTPKHLITATGQRVTLRCSPRSGDLSVYWYQQSLDQGLQFLIQYYNGEERAKGNILERFSAQQFPDLHSELNLSSLELGDSALYFCASSPGTGEGSNQPQHFGDGTRLSIL.

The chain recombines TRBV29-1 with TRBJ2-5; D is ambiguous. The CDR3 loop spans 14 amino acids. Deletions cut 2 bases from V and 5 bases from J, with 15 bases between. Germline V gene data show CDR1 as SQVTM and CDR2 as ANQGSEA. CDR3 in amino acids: CSVEKARIGETQYF. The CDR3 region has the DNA TGCAGCGTTGAAAAGGCGCGGATCGGGGAGACCCAGTACTTC.

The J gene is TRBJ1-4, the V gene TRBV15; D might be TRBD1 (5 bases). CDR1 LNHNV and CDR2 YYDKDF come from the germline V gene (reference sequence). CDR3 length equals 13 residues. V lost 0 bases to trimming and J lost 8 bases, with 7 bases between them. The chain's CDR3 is CATSREGGEKLFF. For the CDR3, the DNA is TGTGCCACCAGCAGAGAGGGGGGAGAAAAACTGTTTTTT. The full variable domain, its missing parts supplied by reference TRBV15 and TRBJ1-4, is DAMVIQNPRYQVTQFGKPVTLSCSQTLNHNVMYWYQQKSSQAPKLLFHYYDKDFNNEADTPDNFQSRRPNTSFCFLDIRSPGLGDTAMYLCATSREGGEKLFFGSGTQLSVL.

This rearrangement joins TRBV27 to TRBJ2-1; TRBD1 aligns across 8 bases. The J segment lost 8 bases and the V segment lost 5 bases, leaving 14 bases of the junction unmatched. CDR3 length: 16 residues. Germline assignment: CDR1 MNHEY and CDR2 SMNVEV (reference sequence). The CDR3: CASSPRRTGRFDEQFF. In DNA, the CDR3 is TGTGCCAGCAGTCCCCGCCGGACAGGGAGGTTTGATGAGCAGTTCTTC.

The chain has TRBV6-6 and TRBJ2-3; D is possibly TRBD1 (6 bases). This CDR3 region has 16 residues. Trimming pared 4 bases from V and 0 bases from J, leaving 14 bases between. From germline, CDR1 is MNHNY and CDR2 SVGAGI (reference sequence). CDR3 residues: CASSFRMGTSTDTQYF. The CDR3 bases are TGTGCCAGCAGTTTCCGAATGGGGACAAGCACAGATACGCAGTATTTT.

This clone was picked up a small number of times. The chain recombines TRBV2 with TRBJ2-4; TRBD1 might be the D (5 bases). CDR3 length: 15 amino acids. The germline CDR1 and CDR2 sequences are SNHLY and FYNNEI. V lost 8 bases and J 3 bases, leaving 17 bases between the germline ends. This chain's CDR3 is CASLGQGRDKNIQYF. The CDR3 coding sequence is TGTGCCAGCTTAGGCCAGGGAAGAGACAAAAACATTCAGTACTTC.

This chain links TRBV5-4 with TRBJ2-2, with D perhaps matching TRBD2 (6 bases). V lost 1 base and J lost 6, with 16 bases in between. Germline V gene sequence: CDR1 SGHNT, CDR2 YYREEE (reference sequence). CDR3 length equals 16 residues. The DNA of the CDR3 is TGTGCCAGCAGCTTGCAGTACACCTCTAGCGCCGGGGAGCTGTTTTTT. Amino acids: CASSLQYTSSAGELFF. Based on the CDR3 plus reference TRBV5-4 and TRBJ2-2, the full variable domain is ETGVTQSPTHLIKTRGQQVTLRCSSQSGHNTVSWYQQALGQGPQFIFQYYREEENGRGNFPPRFSGLQFPNYSSELNVNALELDDSALYLCASSLQYTSSAGELFFGEGSRLTVL.

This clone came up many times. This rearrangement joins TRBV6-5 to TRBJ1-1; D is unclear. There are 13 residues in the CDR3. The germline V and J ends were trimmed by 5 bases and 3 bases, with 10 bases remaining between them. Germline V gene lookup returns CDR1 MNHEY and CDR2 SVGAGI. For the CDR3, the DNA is TGTGCCAGCAGTCTTCAGGTGGACACTGAAGCTTTCTTT. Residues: CASSLQVDTEAFF.

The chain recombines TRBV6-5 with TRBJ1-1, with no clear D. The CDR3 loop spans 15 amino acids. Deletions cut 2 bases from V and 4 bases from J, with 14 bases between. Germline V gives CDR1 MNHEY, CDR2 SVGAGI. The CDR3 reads CASSYQPHPGTEAFF. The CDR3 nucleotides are TGTGCCAGCAGTTACCAACCACACCCGGGCACTGAAGCTTTCTTT.

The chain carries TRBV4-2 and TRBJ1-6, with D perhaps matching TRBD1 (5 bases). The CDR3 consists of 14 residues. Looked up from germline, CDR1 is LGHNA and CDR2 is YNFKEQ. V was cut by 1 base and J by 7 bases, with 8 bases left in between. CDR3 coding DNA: TGTGCCAGCAGCCAAGGGACACCCAATTCACCCCTCCACTTT. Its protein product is CASSQGTPNSPLHF.

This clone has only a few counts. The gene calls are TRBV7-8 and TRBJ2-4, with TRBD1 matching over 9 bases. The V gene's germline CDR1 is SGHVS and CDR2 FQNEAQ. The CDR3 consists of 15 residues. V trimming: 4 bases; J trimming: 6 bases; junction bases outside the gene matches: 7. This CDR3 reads CASSWTPGQGNIQYF. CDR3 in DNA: TGTGCCAGCAGCTGGACCCCGGGACAGGGAAACATTCAGTACTTC.

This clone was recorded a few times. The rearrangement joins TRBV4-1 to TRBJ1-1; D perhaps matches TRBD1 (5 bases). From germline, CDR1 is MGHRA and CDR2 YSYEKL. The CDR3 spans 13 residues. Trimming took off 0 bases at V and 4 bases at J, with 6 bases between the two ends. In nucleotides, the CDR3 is TGCGCCAGCAGCCAAGATCAGGGCACTGAAGCTTTCTTT. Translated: CASSQDQGTEAFF.

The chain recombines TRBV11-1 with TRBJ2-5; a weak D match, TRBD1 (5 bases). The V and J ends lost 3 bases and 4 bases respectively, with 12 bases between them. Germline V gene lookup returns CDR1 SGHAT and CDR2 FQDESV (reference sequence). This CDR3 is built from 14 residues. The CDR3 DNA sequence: TGTGCCAGCAGCTTCGGTCAGGGTAGAGAGACCCAGTACTTC. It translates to CASSFGQGRETQYF.

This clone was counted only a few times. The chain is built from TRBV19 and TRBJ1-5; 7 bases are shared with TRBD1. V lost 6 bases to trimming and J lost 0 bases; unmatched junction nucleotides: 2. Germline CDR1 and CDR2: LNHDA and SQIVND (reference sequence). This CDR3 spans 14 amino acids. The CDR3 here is CASSKGASNQPQHF. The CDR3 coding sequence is TGTGCCAGTAGCAAGGGGGCTAGCAATCAGCCCCAGCATTTT. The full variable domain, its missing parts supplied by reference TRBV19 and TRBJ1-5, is DGGITQSPKYLFRKEGQNVTLSCEQNLNHDAMYWYRQDPGQGLRLIYYSQIVNDFQKGDIAEGYSVSREKKESFPLTVTSAQKNPTAFYLCASSKGASNQPQHFGDGTRLSIL.

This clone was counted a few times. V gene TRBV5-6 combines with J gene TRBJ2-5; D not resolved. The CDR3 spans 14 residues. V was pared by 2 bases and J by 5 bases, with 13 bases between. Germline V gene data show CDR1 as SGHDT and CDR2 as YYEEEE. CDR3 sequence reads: CASSFPTQPETQYF. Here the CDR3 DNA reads TGTGCCAGCAGCTTCCCGACTCAGCCCGAGACCCAGTACTTC.

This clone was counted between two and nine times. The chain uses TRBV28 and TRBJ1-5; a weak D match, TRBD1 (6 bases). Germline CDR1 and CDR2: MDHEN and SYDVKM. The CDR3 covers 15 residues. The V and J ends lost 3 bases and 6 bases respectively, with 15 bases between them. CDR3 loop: CASSLPGAQVQPQHF. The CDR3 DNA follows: TGTGCCAGCAGTTTGCCAGGGGCGCAGGTTCAGCCCCAGCATTTT.

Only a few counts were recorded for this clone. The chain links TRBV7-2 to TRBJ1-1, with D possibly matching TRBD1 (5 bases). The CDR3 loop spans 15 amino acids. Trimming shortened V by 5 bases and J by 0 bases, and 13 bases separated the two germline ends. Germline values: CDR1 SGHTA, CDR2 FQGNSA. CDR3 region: CASSTRRGVNTEAFF. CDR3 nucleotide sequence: TGTGCCAGCAGCACCCGGCGGGGGGTGAACACTGAAGCTTTCTTT. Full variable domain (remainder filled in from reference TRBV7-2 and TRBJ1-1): GAGVSQSPSNKVTEKGKDVELRCDPISGHTALYWYRQSLGQGLEFLIYFQGNSAPDKSGLPSDRFSAERTGGSVSTLTIQRTQQEDSAVYLCASSTRRGVNTEAFFGQGTRLTVV.

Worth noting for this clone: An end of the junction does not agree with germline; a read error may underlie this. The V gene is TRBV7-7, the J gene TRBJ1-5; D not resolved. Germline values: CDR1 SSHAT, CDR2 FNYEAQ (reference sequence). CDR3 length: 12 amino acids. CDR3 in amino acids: CASSLAAQPQHF. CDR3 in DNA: TGTGCTAGCAGCTTAGCGGCCCAGCCCCAGCATTTT.

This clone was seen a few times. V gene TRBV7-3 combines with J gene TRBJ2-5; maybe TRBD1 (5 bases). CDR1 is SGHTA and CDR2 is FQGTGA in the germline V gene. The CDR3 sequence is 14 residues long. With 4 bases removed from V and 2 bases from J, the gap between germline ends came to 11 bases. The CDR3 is CASSSLDSQETQYF. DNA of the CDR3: TGTGCCAGCAGCTCCCTCGACAGTCAAGAGACCCAGTACTTC.

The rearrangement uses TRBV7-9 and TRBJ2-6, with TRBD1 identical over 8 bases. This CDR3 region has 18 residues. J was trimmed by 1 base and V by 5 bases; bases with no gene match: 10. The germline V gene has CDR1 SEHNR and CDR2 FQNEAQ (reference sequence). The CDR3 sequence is CASSPRQGRMSGANVLTF. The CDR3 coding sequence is TGTGCCAGCAGCCCTCGACAGGGGAGGATGTCTGGGGCCAACGTCCTGACTTTC. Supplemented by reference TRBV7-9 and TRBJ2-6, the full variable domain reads DTGVSQNPRHKITKRGQNVTFRCDPISEHNRLYWYRQTLGQGPEFLTYFQNEAQLEKSRLLSDRFSAERPKGSFSTLEIQRTEQGDSAMYLCASSPRQGRMSGANVLTFGAGSRLTVL.

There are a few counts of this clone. The CDR3 DNA sequence: TGTGCCAGCAGCTTAGCCCCGGGACTCCAGTTCTTC. Amino acids: CASSLAPGLQFF. V and J are TRBV7-9 and TRBJ2-1; a possible D gene is TRBD2 (6 bases). This CDR3 has 12 residues. Per germline, CDR1 SEHNR and CDR2 FQNEAQ (reference sequence). The V end lost 0 bases, the J end lost 13 bases, and 10 bases lay between the germline ends.

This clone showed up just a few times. The CDR3 protein is CASSLQGDQPQHF. The CDR3 region has the DNA TGTGCCAGCAGCCTTCAAGGGGATCAGCCCCAGCATTTT. The rearrangement joins TRBV7-3 to TRBJ1-5, with D tentatively TRBD1 (5 bases). In germline, CDR1 is SGHTA, CDR2 FQGTGA. Trimming removed 5 bases at V and 5 bases at J, with 10 bases between. The CDR3 sequence is 13 residues long. The entire variable domain, with the rest obtained from reference TRBV7-3 and TRBJ1-5, is as follows: GAGVSQTPSNKVTEKGKYVELRCDPISGHTALYWYRQSLGQGPEFLIYFQGTGAADDSGLPNDRFFAVRPEGSVSTLKIQRTERGDSAVYLCASSLQGDQPQHFGDGTRLSIL.

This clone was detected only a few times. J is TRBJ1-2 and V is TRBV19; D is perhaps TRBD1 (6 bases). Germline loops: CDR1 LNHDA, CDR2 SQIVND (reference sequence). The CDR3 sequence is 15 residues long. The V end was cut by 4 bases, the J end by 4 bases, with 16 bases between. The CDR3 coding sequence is TGTGCCAGTAGTACGTCCCGGGACATTTTCTATGGCTACACCTTC. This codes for CASSTSRDIFYGYTF.

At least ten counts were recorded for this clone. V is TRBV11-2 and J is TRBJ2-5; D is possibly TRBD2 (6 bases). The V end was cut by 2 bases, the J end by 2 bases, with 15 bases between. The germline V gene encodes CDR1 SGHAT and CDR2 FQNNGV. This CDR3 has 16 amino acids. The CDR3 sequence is CASSLSPLAHQETQYF. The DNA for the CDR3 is TGTGCCAGCAGCTTAAGCCCTCTAGCGCATCAAGAGACCCAGTACTTC.